The T cell receptor beta chain described here comes from a study of blood T cell repertoires in COVID-19. Study as a whole: COVID-19 samples collected from the United States, Italy and Spain covered acute and convalescent phases. Sources were T cells, B-cell-depleted T cells, or PBMCs; the material itself was cDNA or gDNA.

The CDR3 spans 15 residues. Germline-derived CDR1 and CDR2 are SGHTA and FQGNSA. Trimming cost V 5 bases and J 7 bases; bases outside gene matches: 9. Only in-frame clones appear in the TCRdb table, and some are missing; sequencing was by immunoSEQ multiplex PCR. The sample includes over 200,000 clones, under 85% seen only once; the top ten take approximately 8%. It was during active infection that Seattle patients were enrolled and then longitudinally followed. The chain recombines TRBV7-2 with TRBJ1-4; 8 nucleotides align to TRBD1. Material for sequencing was peripheral blood. The clonotype comes from a woman of 80 years or more with COVID-19, enrolled during active disease. The CDR3 loop is CASSPQGALGEKLFF. The DNA for the CDR3 is TGTGCCAGCAGCCCTCAGGGGGCTTTAGGTGAAAAACTGTTTTTT.